The present T cell receptor beta chain was sequenced within a study of beta chain features in type 1 diabetes. For the study at large: There was similarity between patients and healthy donors in age, gender and cell yields. Examination spanned 100 million to 130 million sorted cells from all samples.

The CDR3 covers 16 residues. Germline-derived CDR1 and CDR2 are SEHNR and FQNEAQ (reference sequence). After removal of 0 bases from V and 6 bases from J, the junction contained 4 bases not matched to a gene. As to this clone: The antigen is not known.

The authors reverse transcribed all of the isolated RNA, so sequencing captured expressed TCRB transcripts. TCRdb's table, derived via immunoSEQ multiplex PCR, lists solely in-frame clones and lacks some. This sample has roughly 230,000 clones, with approximately 11% found just once. Sorting that relied on CD45RO/CCR7/CD25/CD127/CD95/CD27 yielded CD4+ naive, central memory, regulatory and stem cell-like memory cells. Notes on the study in general: Among all four CD4+ subsets, Type 1 diabetes patients had TCRB CDR3s that were moderately but significantly shorter. Sampled from patients, naive, central memory and Treg TCRB repertoires appeared more similar than those sampled from healthy donors.

The sequenced sample was naive CD4+ T cells from blood. This clonotype was obtained from a man aged 25 to 40 with type 1 diabetes. This chain links TRBV7-9 with TRBJ2-1; 11 nucleotides match TRBD1. The CDR3: CASSLALGTGGNEQFF. The CDR3 DNA is TGTGCCAGCAGCTTAGCCCTGGGGACAGGGGGCAATGAGCAGTTCTTC.